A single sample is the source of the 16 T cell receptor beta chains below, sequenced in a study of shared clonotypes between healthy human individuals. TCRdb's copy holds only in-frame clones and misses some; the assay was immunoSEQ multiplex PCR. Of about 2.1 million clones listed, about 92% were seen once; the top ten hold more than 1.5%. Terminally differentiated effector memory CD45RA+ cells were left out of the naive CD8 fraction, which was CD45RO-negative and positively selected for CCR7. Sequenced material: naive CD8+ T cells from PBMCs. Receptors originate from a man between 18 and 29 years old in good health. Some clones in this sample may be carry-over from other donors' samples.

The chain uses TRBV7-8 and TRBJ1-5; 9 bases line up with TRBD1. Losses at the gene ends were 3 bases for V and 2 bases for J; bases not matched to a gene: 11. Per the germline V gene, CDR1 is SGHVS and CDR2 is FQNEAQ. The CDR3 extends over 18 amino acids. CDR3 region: CASSFLGTGSLGNQPQHF. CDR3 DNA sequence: TGTGCCAGCAGCTTCCTTGGGACAGGGAGTTTGGGCAATCAGCCCCAGCATTTT.

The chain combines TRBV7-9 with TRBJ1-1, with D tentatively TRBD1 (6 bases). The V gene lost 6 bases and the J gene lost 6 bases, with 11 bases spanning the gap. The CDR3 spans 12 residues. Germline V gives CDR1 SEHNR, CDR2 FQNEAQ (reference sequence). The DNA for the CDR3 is TGTGCCAGCAGGGAGGGGGGCTCTGAAGCTTTCTTT. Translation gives CASREGGSEAFF.

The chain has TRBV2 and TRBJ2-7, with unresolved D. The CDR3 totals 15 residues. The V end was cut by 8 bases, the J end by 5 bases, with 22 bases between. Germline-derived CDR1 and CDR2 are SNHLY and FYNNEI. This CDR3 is CASRRSGFNNDEQYF. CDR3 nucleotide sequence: TGTGCCAGCCGCCGTTCTGGGTTTAACAACGACGAGCAGTACTTC.

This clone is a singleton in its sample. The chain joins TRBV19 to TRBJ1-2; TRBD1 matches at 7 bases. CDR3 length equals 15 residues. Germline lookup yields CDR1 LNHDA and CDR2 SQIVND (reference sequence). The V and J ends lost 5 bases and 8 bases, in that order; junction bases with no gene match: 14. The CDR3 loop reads CASSAHAGTAKGYTF. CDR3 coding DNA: TGTGCCAGTAGTGCCCATGCCGGGACAGCAAAAGGCTACACCTTC. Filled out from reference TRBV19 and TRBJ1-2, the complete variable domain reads DGGITQSPKYLFRKEGQNVTLSCEQNLNHDAMYWYRQDPGQGLRLIYYSQIVNDFQKGDIAEGYSVSREKKESFPLTVTSAQKNPTAFYLCASSAHAGTAKGYTFGSGTRLTVV.

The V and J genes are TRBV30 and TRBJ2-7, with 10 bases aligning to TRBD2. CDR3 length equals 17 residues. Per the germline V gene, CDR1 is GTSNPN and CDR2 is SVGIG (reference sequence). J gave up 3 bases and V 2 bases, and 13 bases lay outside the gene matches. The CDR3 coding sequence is TGTGCCTGGAGTCCACCTAGCGGGAGAACCCGGGGCTACGAGCAGTACTTC. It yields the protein CAWSPPSGRTRGYEQYF. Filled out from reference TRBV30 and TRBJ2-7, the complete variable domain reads SQTIHQWPATLVQPVGSPLSLECTVEGTSNPNLYWYRQAAGRGLQLLFYSVGIGQISSEVPQNLSASRPQDRQFILSSKKLLLSDSGFYLCAWSPPSGRTRGYEQYFGPGTRLTVT.

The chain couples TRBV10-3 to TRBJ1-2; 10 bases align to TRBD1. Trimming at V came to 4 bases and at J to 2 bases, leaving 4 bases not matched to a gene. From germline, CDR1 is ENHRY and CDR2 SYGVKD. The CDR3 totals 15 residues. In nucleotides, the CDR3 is TGTGCCATCAGTGCCCCGGGACAGGGGAACTATGGCTACACCTTC. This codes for CAISAPGQGNYGYTF.

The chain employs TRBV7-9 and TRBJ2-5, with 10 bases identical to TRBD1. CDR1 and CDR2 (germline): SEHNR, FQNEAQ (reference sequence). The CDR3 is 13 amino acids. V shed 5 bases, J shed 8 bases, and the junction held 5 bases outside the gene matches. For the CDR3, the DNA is TGTGCCAGCAGCGCCGGACAGGGGGGAACCCAGTACTTC. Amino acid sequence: CASSAGQGGTQYF.

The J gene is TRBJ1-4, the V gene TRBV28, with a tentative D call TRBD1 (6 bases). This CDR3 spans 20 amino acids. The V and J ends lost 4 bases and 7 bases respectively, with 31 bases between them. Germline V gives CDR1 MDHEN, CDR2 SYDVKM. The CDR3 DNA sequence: TGTGCCAGCAGTTCCCTCGGACAGACCCTCAGCGGGCTATTGGGTGAAAAACTGTTTTTT. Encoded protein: CASSSLGQTLSGLLGEKLFF.

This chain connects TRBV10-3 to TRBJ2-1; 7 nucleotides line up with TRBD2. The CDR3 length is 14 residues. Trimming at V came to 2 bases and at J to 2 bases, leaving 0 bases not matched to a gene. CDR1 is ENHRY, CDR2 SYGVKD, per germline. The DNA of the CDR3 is TGTGCCATCAGTGAGAGCGGGACCTACAATGAGCAGTTCTTC. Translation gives CAISESGTYNEQFF.

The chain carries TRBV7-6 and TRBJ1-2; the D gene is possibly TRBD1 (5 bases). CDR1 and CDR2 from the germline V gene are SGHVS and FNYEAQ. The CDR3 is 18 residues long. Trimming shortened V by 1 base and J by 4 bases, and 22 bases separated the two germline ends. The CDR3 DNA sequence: TGTGCCAGCAGCTTAGAAGTTGGGGGTATAGTAGGGGCCTATGGCTACACCTTC. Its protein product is CASSLEVGGIVGAYGYTF.

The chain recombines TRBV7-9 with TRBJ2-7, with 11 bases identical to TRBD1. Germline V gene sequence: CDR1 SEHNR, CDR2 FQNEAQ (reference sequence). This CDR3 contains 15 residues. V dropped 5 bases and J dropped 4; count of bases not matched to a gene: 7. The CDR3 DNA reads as TGTGCCAGCAGCGGACCGGGACAGGGGGTATACGAGCAGTACTTC. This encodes CASSGPGQGVYEQYF.

DNA of the CDR3: TGTGCCACCAGCAGGTCGTTCGGAGCGCTGAACACTGAAGCTTTCTTT. It encodes CATSRSFGALNTEAFF. The chain couples TRBV15 to TRBJ1-1; D gene ambiguous. V was pared by 3 bases and J by 0 bases, with 14 bases between. The germline V gene encodes CDR1 LNHNV and CDR2 YYDKDF (reference sequence). There are 16 residues in the CDR3.

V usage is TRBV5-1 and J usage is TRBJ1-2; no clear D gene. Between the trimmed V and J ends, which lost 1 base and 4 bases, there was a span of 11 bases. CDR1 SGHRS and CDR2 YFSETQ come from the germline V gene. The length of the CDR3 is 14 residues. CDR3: CASSLPGDSYGYTF. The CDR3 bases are TGCGCCAGCAGCTTGCCTGGGGATAGCTATGGCTACACCTTC.

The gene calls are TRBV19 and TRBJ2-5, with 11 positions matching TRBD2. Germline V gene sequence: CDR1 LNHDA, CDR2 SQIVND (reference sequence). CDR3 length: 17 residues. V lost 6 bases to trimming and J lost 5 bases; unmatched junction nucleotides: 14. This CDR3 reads CASSGRLAGSLGETQYF. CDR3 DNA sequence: TGTGCCAGTAGCGGTCGACTAGCGGGGTCCCTTGGGGAGACCCAGTACTTC.

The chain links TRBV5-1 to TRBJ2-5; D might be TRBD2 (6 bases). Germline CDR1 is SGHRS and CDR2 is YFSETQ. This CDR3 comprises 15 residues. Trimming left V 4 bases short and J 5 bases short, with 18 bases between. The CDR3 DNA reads TGCGCCAGCAGCCCCGGAGGGACGGATTGGGAGACCCAGTACTTC. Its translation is CASSPGGTDWETQYF.

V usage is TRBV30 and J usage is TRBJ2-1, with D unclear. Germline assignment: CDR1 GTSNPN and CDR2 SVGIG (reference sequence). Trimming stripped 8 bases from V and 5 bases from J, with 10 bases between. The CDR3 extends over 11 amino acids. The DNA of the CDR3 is TGTGCCAGCGACAACCACAATGAGCAGTTCTTC. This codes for CASDNHNEQFF.